These 11 T cell receptor beta chains were sequenced from one sample in a study of blood T cell repertoires in COVID-19. The data were produced by immunoSEQ multiplex PCR, yet TCRdb's version contains in-frame clones alone and is incomplete. Of approximately 230,000 clones in the sample, about 90% were seen once. The material sequenced was peripheral blood. These receptors were taken from a man between 18 and 35 years old with active or convalescent COVID-19.

The chain combines TRBV28 with TRBJ2-3; 10 nucleotides match TRBD1. Germline CDR1 and CDR2: MDHEN and SYDVKM. CDR3 length: 15 amino acids. V lost 3 bases to trimming and J lost 9 bases; unmatched junction nucleotides: 9. DNA for the CDR3: TGTGCCAGCAGTTTCATGGGACAGGGGACTGTGACGCAGTATTTT. It is translated as CASSFMGQGTVTQYF.

The CDR3 DNA is TGTGCCAGCAGCCATGGCACGCGGGATGAGCAGTTCTTC. As protein: CASSHGTRDEQFF. The gene calls are TRBV14 and TRBJ2-1; maybe TRBD2 (5 bases). CDR1 is SGHDN and CDR2 is FVKESK in the germline V gene. Trimming took 3 bases from V and 8 from J, leaving 11 bases between them. The CDR3 has 13 amino acids. The full variable domain, rest sourced from reference TRBV14 and TRBJ2-1, is EAGVTQFPSHSVIEKGQTVTLRCDPISGHDNLYWYRRVMGKEIKFLLHFVKESKQDESGMPNNRFLAERTGGTYSTLKVQPAELEDSGVYFCASSHGTRDEQFFGPGTRLTVL.

The chain couples TRBV24-1 to TRBJ2-2; a weak D match, TRBD1 (6 bases). The CDR3 is made up of 13 amino acids. The germline V gene encodes CDR1 KGHDR and CDR2 SFDVKD. Trimming removed 5 bases at V and 5 bases at J, with 8 bases between. CDR3 in DNA: TGTGCCACCAGTGTAAGGGGGACCGGGGAGCTGTTTTTT. Protein sequence: CATSVRGTGELFF.

The chain is built from TRBV7-2 and TRBJ2-7; 9 positions match TRBD1. Germline-derived CDR1 and CDR2 are SGHTA and FQGNSA. The CDR3 runs 15 residues. The V gene end was trimmed by 2 bases and the J gene end by 5 bases; junction bases not matched to a gene: 7. The CDR3 coding sequence is TGTGCCAGCAGCTTAAAGCGGGACAGGGCAGACGAGCAGTACTTC. Translated: CASSLKRDRADEQYF.

The chain carries TRBV2 and TRBJ1-2; tentative D call: TRBD1 (5 bases). The CDR3 sequence is 13 residues long. V gave up 5 bases and J gave up 4 bases, with 11 bases separating them. Germline V lookup: CDR1 SNHLY, CDR2 FYNNEI. CDR3: CASSKGQTYGYTF. The CDR3 nucleotides are TGTGCCAGCAGTAAGGGGCAAACCTATGGCTACACCTTC.

V gene TRBV4-1 combines with J gene TRBJ1-6; TRBD1 is a possible D gene (5 bases). The germline CDR1 and CDR2 sequences are MGHRA and YSYEKL. The CDR3 totals 18 residues. V shed 0 bases and J shed 9 bases, with 21 bases lying between them. In nucleotides, the CDR3 is TGCGCCAGCAGCCAAGATCCCCATTTTTCAGGCCAGGGTTCACCCCTCCACTTT. It encodes CASSQDPHFSGQGSPLHF.

J is TRBJ2-7 and V is TRBV28; 8 bases line up with TRBD1. The CDR3 extends over 14 amino acids. Germline V lookup: CDR1 MDHEN, CDR2 SYDVKM. V lost 6 bases and J lost 6; bases outside the gene matches: 10. The CDR3 here is CASRTAETGAEQYF. CDR3 DNA sequence: TGTGCCAGCAGGACCGCCGAGACAGGGGCCGAGCAGTACTTC.

V is TRBV28 and J is TRBJ2-7, with 7 bases fitting TRBD2. Germline trimming cut 3 bases from V and 3 bases from J; bases unmatched to any gene: 11. Germline V gives CDR1 MDHEN, CDR2 SYDVKM. This CDR3 has 16 amino acids. The CDR3: CASSLAAGPRLYEQYF. CDR3 in DNA: TGTGCCAGCAGTTTGGCAGCGGGACCCAGGCTCTACGAGCAGTACTTC.

This clone is a singleton in its sample. This CDR3 reads CASSVEGQLSYEQYF. CDR3 nucleotide sequence: TGTGCCAGCAGCGTAGAGGGACAGCTCTCCTACGAGCAGTACTTC. The J gene is TRBJ2-7, the V gene TRBV9, with TRBD1 matching 7 bases. The germline gives CDR1 SGDLS, CDR2 YYNGEE. This CDR3 is built from 15 residues. Losses at the gene ends were 0 bases for V and 0 bases for J; bases not matched to a gene: 3.

About this clone itself: Other DNA sequences in this specimen translate into the identical CDR3. V and J are TRBV29-1 and TRBJ1-1; the D gene is possibly TRBD1 (5 bases). Germline V CDR1 and CDR2: SQVTM, ANQGSEA. Trimming pared 3 bases from V and 4 bases from J, leaving 15 bases between. This CDR3 is 14 amino acids long. The CDR3 DNA reads TGCAGCGTTGAGGGGGGTAGGGGTAGCACTGAAGCTTTCTTT. Translating it yields CSVEGGRGSTEAFF.

The chain recombines TRBV11-2 with TRBJ2-2; 8 positions agree with TRBD1. Germline CDR1 reads SGHAT; CDR2 reads FQNNGV. The CDR3 is 19 amino acids. V lost 4 bases to trimming and J lost 1 base; unmatched junction nucleotides: 14. The CDR3 sequence: CASSSDRGRPNLNTGELFF. In DNA form, the CDR3 reads TGTGCCAGCAGCTCAGACAGGGGTAGGCCGAACCTGAACACCGGGGAGCTGTTTTTT. Based on the CDR3 plus reference TRBV11-2 and TRBJ2-2, the full variable domain is EAGVAQSPRYKIIEKRQSVAFWCNPISGHATLYWYQQILGQGPKLLIQFQNNGVVDDSQLPKDRFSAERLKGVDSTLKIQPAKLEDSAVYLCASSSDRGRPNLNTGELFFGEGSRLTVL.